This entry lists 23 T cell receptor beta chains sequenced from one sample in a study of T-cell memory formation after mild COVID-19. MiXCR was run by TCRdb on the 5' RACE reads, yielding one entry per CDR3 protein. The sample has under 600,000 distinct CDR3 sequences, about 20% seen once. The sample consisted of PBMCs or a T cell subset sorted from them (not recorded which). These receptors were taken from an adult woman who had mild COVID-19 (a few samples of this study predate the infection). Cell type and time point are not known.

The rearrangement links TRBV20-1 to TRBJ1-2; D is perhaps TRBD1 (5 bases). The CDR3 has 13 residues. Trimming stripped 6 bases from V and 4 bases from J, with 15 bases between. Germline-derived CDR1 and CDR2 are DFQATT and SNEGSKA (reference sequence). CDR3 DNA sequence: TGCAGTGCGCCCCCGCCAGGGACCTATGGCTACACCTTC. Its protein product is CSAPPPGTYGYTF.

This clonotype was found a few times. The chain is built from TRBV7-9 and TRBJ1-2; no definite D call. This CDR3 is built from 15 residues. Trimming removed 2 bases at V and 0 bases at J, with 10 bases between. Germline V gene lookup returns CDR1 SEHNR and CDR2 FQNEAQ (reference sequence). In nucleotides, the CDR3 is TGTGCCAGCAGCTTATTTCCGGGGACTAACTATGGCTACACCTTC. It specifies CASSLFPGTNYGYTF.

The chain has TRBV7-9 and TRBJ1-1; 7 bases match TRBD1. V shed 8 bases and J 8 bases; nucleotides not matched to a gene: 8. Germline values: CDR1 SEHNR, CDR2 FQNEAQ (reference sequence). The CDR3 loop spans 12 amino acids. The CDR3 bases are TGTGCCAGCCGTCCTGGACAGGAAGAAGCTTTCTTT. This codes for CASRPGQEEAFF.

This clonotype was seen a few times. V and J are TRBV20-1 and TRBJ1-1; D remains unclear. The V gene lost 3 bases and the J gene lost 6 bases, with 8 bases spanning the gap. The germline V gene has CDR1 DFQATT and CDR2 SNEGSKA (reference sequence). There are 11 residues in the CDR3. The CDR3 DNA follows: TGCAGTGCTAGGGGTTTGGCTGAAGCTTTCTTT. Its translation: CSARGLAEAFF.

As concerns this clonotype: Just one base apart from a much larger clone, this may be a read error. As DNA, the CDR3 is TGCGCCAGCAGCCAAAAAATGGGGGCGTATGATGAGCAGTTCTTC. Encoded protein: CASSQKMGAYDEQFF. This chain uses TRBV4-1 with TRBJ2-1; the D gene is possibly TRBD1 (6 bases). Trimming pared 2 bases from V and 8 bases from J, leaving 16 bases between. The CDR3 spans 15 residues. Per the germline V gene, CDR1 is MGHRA and CDR2 is YSYEKL.

There are a few counts of this clonotype. V and J are TRBV12-3 or TRBV12-4 and TRBJ2-1; TRBD2 might be the D (5 bases). V was trimmed by 5 bases and J by 3 bases, leaving 14 bases between them. The CDR3 runs 15 residues. The CDR3 nucleotides read TGTGCCAGCAGTACCACGGGAAGGAGCTACAATGAGCAGTTCTTC. Translated: CASSTTGRSYNEQFF.

The chain uses TRBV7-9 and TRBJ2-3, with a tentative D call TRBD2 (6 bases). Germline assignment: CDR1 SEHNR and CDR2 FQNEAQ (reference sequence). CDR3 length: 17 residues. Trimming removed 4 bases from V and 1 base from J, with 18 bases in between. The CDR3 DNA follows: TGTGCCAGCAGCTCCCCGCGGTGGAGGGAAGGCACAGATACGCAGTATTTT. It is translated as CASSSPRWREGTDTQYF.

In this sample, this clonotype turned up many times. This chain joins TRBV29-1 and TRBJ2-1; D perhaps matches TRBD2 (5 bases). The CDR3 is 13 residues long. CDR1 and CDR2 (germline): SQVTM, ANQGSEA. Trimming took off 6 bases at V and 4 bases at J, with 13 bases between the two ends. The CDR3 DNA reads TGCAGCGTGTTCCCGACGGGATACAATGAGCAGTTCTTC. Its protein is CSVFPTGYNEQFF.

The chain links TRBV5-4 to TRBJ1-1; D may be TRBD1 (6 bases). The CDR3 loop spans 16 amino acids. Trimming pared 5 bases from V and 0 bases from J, leaving 17 bases between. Germline V lookup: CDR1 SGHNT, CDR2 YYREEE (reference sequence). CDR3 bases: TGTGCCAGCAGGGTTGGCACAGGGTTAATGAACACTGAAGCTTTCTTT. Its translation: CASRVGTGLMNTEAFF.

This clonotype was detected once. The chain has TRBV7-7 and TRBJ2-5, with D possibly TRBD2 on 5 matching bases. This CDR3 contains 13 residues. Per the germline V gene, CDR1 is SSHAT and CDR2 is FNYEAQ (reference sequence). CDR3 coding DNA: TGTGCTAGCCCAGGACTTACCCAGGAGACCCAGTACTTC. Protein product: CASPGLTQETQYF.

There are a few counts of this clonotype. The J gene is TRBJ2-7, the V gene TRBV15; possibly TRBD2 for D (5 bases). Looked up from germline, CDR1 is LNHNV and CDR2 is YYDKDF (reference sequence). This CDR3 has 13 residues. V lost 3 bases and J lost 1, with 7 bases in between. For the CDR3, the DNA is TGTGCCACCAGCAGTCGAGGGTCCTACGAGCAGTACTTC. It is translated as CATSSRGSYEQYF.

This clonotype was seen a handful of times. The V and J genes are TRBV27 and TRBJ2-5, with D perhaps matching TRBD2 (6 bases). Between the trimmed V and J ends, which lost 0 bases and 2 bases, there was a span of 10 bases. The CDR3 sequence is 15 residues long. Per germline, CDR1 MNHEY and CDR2 SMNVEV (reference sequence). Written as DNA, the CDR3 is TGTGCCAGCAGTTTATCTTATCGGGAGCAAGAGACCCAGTACTTC. Amino acid sequence: CASSLSYREQETQYF.

In its sample, this clonotype was seen a few times. The V call is TRBV20-1, the J call TRBJ2-7; weak D call: TRBD1 (5 bases). The CDR3 is 14 amino acids. Germline lookup yields CDR1 DFQATT and CDR2 SNEGSKA (reference sequence). The V gene lost 4 bases and the J gene lost 5 bases, with 18 bases spanning the gap. This CDR3 is CSAIQGSLFHEQYF. As DNA, the CDR3 is TGCAGTGCTATCCAGGGTTCTCTCTTCCACGAGCAGTACTTC.

The chain is built from TRBV20-1 and TRBJ2-7; no reliable D call. The V gene's germline CDR1 is DFQATT and CDR2 SNEGSKA (reference sequence). The V end was cut by 1 base, the J end by 5 bases, with 9 bases between. This CDR3 region has 12 residues. The CDR3 is CSARGQAHEQYF. The CDR3 DNA follows: TGCAGTGCTAGAGGGCAGGCCCACGAGCAGTACTTC.

The chain couples TRBV14 to TRBJ1-1, with a possible D match to TRBD1 (5 bases). V was cut by 0 bases and J by 8 bases, with 10 bases left in between. The germline CDR1 and CDR2 sequences are SGHDN and FVKESK. The CDR3 covers 13 residues. CDR3 protein: CASSQDWQGEAFF. The CDR3 DNA reads TGTGCCAGCAGCCAAGATTGGCAGGGAGAAGCTTTCTTT. The whole variable domain, remainder taken from reference TRBV14 and TRBJ1-1, is EAGVTQFPSHSVIEKGQTVTLRCDPISGHDNLYWYRRVMGKEIKFLLHFVKESKQDESGMPNNRFLAERTGGTYSTLKVQPAELEDSGVYFCASSQDWQGEAFFGQGTRLTVV.

This clonotype is a singleton in its sample. This rearrangement joins TRBV7-3 to TRBJ1-1; no clear D gene. The CDR3 loop spans 13 amino acids. Looked up from germline, CDR1 is SGHTA and CDR2 is FQGTGA. Between the trimmed V and J ends, which lost 6 bases and 4 bases, there was a span of 12 bases. The CDR3 loop is CASSADHGTEAFF. CDR3 sequence (DNA): TGTGCCAGCAGTGCCGATCATGGCACTGAAGCTTTCTTT.

This clonotype was recorded a few times. The chain uses TRBV20-1 and TRBJ2-2, with D possibly TRBD2 on 5 matching bases. The ends were cut back, 5 bases at V and 4 bases at J, with 14 bases in the middle. The CDR3 totals 14 residues. The V gene's germline CDR1 is DFQATT and CDR2 SNEGSKA (reference sequence). The CDR3 spells CSAPGSSGTGELFF. CDR3 nucleotide sequence: TGCAGTGCTCCGGGGAGTTCGGGCACCGGGGAGCTGTTTTTT.

This clonotype has a handful of counts. Written as DNA, the CDR3 is TGTGCCAGCAGCAAGGACATATCCTACGAGCAGTACTTC. Amino acid sequence: CASSKDISYEQYF. This sequence joins TRBV7-6 and TRBJ2-7; a weak D match, TRBD1 (5 bases). Trimming removed 5 bases from V and 1 base from J, with 9 bases in between. This CDR3 spans 13 amino acids. Germline V lookup: CDR1 SGHVS, CDR2 FNYEAQ. The variable domain in full, completed from reference TRBV7-6 and TRBJ2-7, reads GAGVSQSPRYKVTKRGQDVALRCDPISGHVSLYWYRQALGQGPEFLTYFNYEAQQDKSGLPNDRFSAERPEGSISTLTIQRTEQRDSAMYRCASSKDISYEQYFGPGTRLTVT.

The gene calls are TRBV6-4 and TRBJ1-6; 9 nucleotides agree with TRBD1. The CDR3 has 16 residues. After removal of 1 base from V and 5 bases from J, the junction contained 3 bases not matched to a gene. Germline lookup yields CDR1 MRHNA and CDR2 SNTAGT. The CDR3: CASSDYGQGNNSPLHF. The CDR3 DNA follows: TGTGCCAGCAGTGACTACGGACAGGGGAATAATTCACCCCTCCACTTT.

The V and J genes are TRBV12-3 or TRBV12-4 and TRBJ2-7, with 8 positions matching TRBD1. This CDR3 region has 15 residues. With V trimmed by 5 bases and J by 5 bases, 11 bases remained unmatched. The CDR3, as DNA: TGTGCCAGCAGTGTCACCGGACAGGGTCTCAACGAGCAGTACTTC. Protein sequence: CASSVTGQGLNEQYF.

This clonotype was seen more than once but under ten times. In DNA, the CDR3 is TGCGCCAGCAGCCTGCGGACTGATTATAGCAATCAGCCCCAGCATTTT. Translated, it gives CASSLRTDYSNQPQHF. The chain links TRBV4-1 to TRBJ1-5; D is undetermined. This CDR3 region has 16 residues. Deletions cut 4 bases from V and 0 bases from J, with 13 bases between. Germline V CDR1 and CDR2: MGHRA, YSYEKL.

This clonotype was counted only a few times. The chain has TRBV4-2 and TRBJ2-1; D remains ambiguous. The CDR3 is 14 amino acids. The V end lost 4 bases, the J end lost 1 base, and 8 bases lay between the germline ends. Germline values: CDR1 LGHNA, CDR2 YNFKEQ. CDR3: CASSPKKSYNEQFF. DNA of the CDR3: TGTGCCAGCAGCCCTAAGAAGTCCTACAATGAGCAGTTCTTC.

This rearrangement joins TRBV5-4 to TRBJ2-5, with TRBD2 matching over 7 bases. Germline V CDR1 and CDR2: SGHNT, YYREEE (reference sequence). Trimming removed 4 bases from V and 0 bases from J; junction bases left unmatched: 12. This CDR3 spans 17 amino acids. In nucleotides, the CDR3 is TGTGCCAGCAGCGCTACTTGGGACTACCGAAACCAAGAGACCCAGTACTTC. Translating gives CASSATWDYRNQETQYF. The entire variable domain, with the rest obtained from reference TRBV5-4 and TRBJ2-5, is as follows: ETGVTQSPTHLIKTRGQQVTLRCSSQSGHNTVSWYQQALGQGPQFIFQYYREEENGRGNFPPRFSGLQFPNYSSELNVNALELDDSALYLCASSATWDYRNQETQYFGPGTRLLVL.